What follows are 3 T cell receptor beta chains derived from one specimen sequenced in a study of response to subunit inactivated influenza vaccine. TCRdb re-derived calls from the RT-PCR reads in MiXCR, one entry per CDR3 protein. This sample has about half a million distinct CDR3 sequences, with about 25% found just once. The sample was CD4+ T cells sorted from PBMCs, taken 5 to 6 days after vaccination. The receptor set was obtained from a man in his fifties or sixties who received an inactivated influenza vaccine.

The rearrangement joins TRBV24-1 to TRBJ2-1; D not certain. V lost 1 base and J lost 0, with 6 bases in between. The CDR3 is 15 residues long. From germline, CDR1 is KGHDR and CDR2 SFDVKD. The CDR3 spells CATSDFSSSYNEQFF. The CDR3 nucleotides read TGTGCCACCAGTGATTTTAGCAGCTCCTACAATGAGCAGTTCTTC.

This chain connects TRBV11-1 to TRBJ2-2; 11 nucleotides agree with TRBD2. V trimming: 5 bases; J trimming: 5 bases; junction bases outside the gene matches: 19. There are 20 residues in the CDR3. Per the germline V gene, CDR1 is SGHAT and CDR2 is FQDESV (reference sequence). The CDR3 sequence is CASSLVAGLAAWWGTGELFF. CDR3 bases: TGTGCCAGCAGCCTAGTCGCGGGACTAGCGGCCTGGTGGGGAACCGGGGAGCTGTTTTTT. Complete variable domain (other parts from reference TRBV11-1 and TRBJ2-2): EAEVAQSPRYKITEKSQAVAFWCDPISGHATLYWYRQILGQGPELLVQFQDESVVDDSQLPKDRFSAERLKGVDSTLKIQPAELGDSAMYLCASSLVAGLAAWWGTGELFFGEGSRLTVL.

The table lists this clonotype with a few counts. The V gene is TRBV10-3, the J gene TRBJ1-5, with no clear D. The germline gives CDR1 ENHRY, CDR2 SYGVKD. Trimming took off 0 bases at V and 1 base at J, with 4 bases between the two ends. CDR3 size: 14 residues. CDR3 region: CAISESISNQPQHF. CDR3 nucleotides: TGTGCCATCAGTGAGTCAATAAGCAATCAGCCCCAGCATTTT.